This entry features one TCR beta chain sequence. The antigen is unknown. The same CDR3 is also encoded by other DNA sequences in this sample. This sample is part of a study of shared clonotypes between healthy human individuals. The study, taken as a whole, reports: Collection of samples was limited to blood; tissue repertoires likely differ. Clonotype sharing among donors likely depends on sequencing depth.

Donors, healthy HIV-negative adults, lacked recent acute infections or vaccinations. Template for every sorted-subset replicate PCR totaled roughly 200 ng DNA, roughly 30,000 T cell genomes. TCRdb keeps only in-frame clones here, not all; method: immunoSEQ multiplex PCR. The sample yields about 2 million clones, over 85% seen once. Germline assignment: CDR1 SGHDT and CDR2 YYEEEE. V dropped 5 bases and J dropped 0 bases, with 3 bases sitting between them. This CDR3 region has 13 residues. This clonotype was sampled from a man aged 18-30 years in good health. Sample: naive CD4+ T cells sorted from blood. As to subset: CD45RA+ positively selected. The chain employs TRBV5-6 and TRBJ2-6; no firm D call. The CDR3: CASRASGANVLTF. DNA of the CDR3: TGTGCCAGCAGGGCCTCTGGGGCCAACGTCCTGACTTTC.